A single sample is the source of the 25 T cell receptor beta chains below, sequenced in a study of blood T cell repertoires in COVID-19. The repertoire was sequenced with immunoSEQ multiplex PCR; TCRdb's copy has only in-frame clones and lacks some. This repertoire shows under 300,000 clones, 90% to 95% found once; its top ten account for roughly 1.2%. Sequenced material: PBMCs or T cells enriched from blood (not recorded which). The receptor set was obtained from a human donor in a cohort exposed to, infected with or recovered from COVID-19 (not recorded which). The donor label of this sample is uncertain.

This chain links TRBV7-2 with TRBJ2-7; 7 bases agree with TRBD2. This CDR3 has 14 amino acids. V lost 1 base to trimming and J lost 4 bases; unmatched junction nucleotides: 4. Germline assignment: CDR1 SGHTA and CDR2 FQGNSA. The CDR3 DNA is TGTGCCAGCAGCTTAGATGGCGGGGGATACGAGCAGTACTTC. This encodes CASSLDGGGYEQYF. Drawing the rest from reference TRBV7-2 and TRBJ2-7, the complete variable domain is GAGVSQSPSNKVTEKGKDVELRCDPISGHTALYWYRQSLGQGLEFLIYFQGNSAPDKSGLPSDRFSAERTGGSVSTLTIQRTQQEDSAVYLCASSLDGGGYEQYFGPGTRLTVT.

The chain combines TRBV4-3 with TRBJ1-4; 8 nucleotides align to TRBD1. Trimming at V came to 3 bases and at J to 5 bases, leaving 11 bases not matched to a gene. This CDR3 contains 17 residues. The V gene's germline CDR1 is LGHNA and CDR2 YSLEER. The CDR3 DNA is TGCGCCAGCAGCCAGCAGTTGACAGGGGACTGGAATGAAAAACTGTTTTTT. Translating gives CASSQQLTGDWNEKLFF.

V is TRBV9 and J is TRBJ1-2; D may be TRBD1 (6 bases). Germline V CDR1 and CDR2: SGDLS, YYNGEE. The V end was cut by 3 bases, the J end by 1 base, with 10 bases between. The CDR3 totals 14 residues. The CDR3 loop reads CASSGGQSNYGYTF. Written as DNA, the CDR3 is TGTGCCAGCAGCGGCGGACAGAGTAACTATGGCTACACCTTC.

V and J are TRBV19 and TRBJ2-7; 9 bases fit TRBD1. V gave up 10 bases and J gave up 5 bases; unmatched junction bases: 9. The V gene's germline CDR1 is LNHDA and CDR2 SQIVND (reference sequence). The CDR3 is 13 residues long. The CDR3 region is CATWGTGINEQYF. CDR3 DNA: TGTGCCACCTGGGGGACAGGGATCAACGAGCAGTACTTC.

The CDR3 loop is CASSKQKNCVNEQYF. CDR3 nucleotides: TGTGCCAGCAGCAAACAAAAAAACTGCGTGAACGAGCAGTACTTC. The chain is built from TRBV21-1 and TRBJ2-7; TRBD2, the D gene given by the table, was not confirmed from the DNA. TRBV21-1 is a pseudogene segment. CDR3 size: 15 residues.

This clone came up once. CDR3 region: CASSYGETRGPETQYF. The CDR3 DNA reads TGTGCCAGCAGTTACGGCGAGACTAGAGGTCCTGAGACCCAGTACTTC. V is TRBV6-2 or TRBV6-3 and J is TRBJ2-5, with D tentatively TRBD2 (6 bases). This CDR3 contains 16 residues. Between the trimmed V and J ends, which lost 2 bases and 5 bases, there was a span of 18 bases. Per the germline V gene, CDR1 is MNHEY and CDR2 is SVGEGT.

In this sample, this clone turned up once. The chain carries TRBV29-1 and TRBJ1-1; 7 bases are a match to TRBD1. The germline V gene encodes CDR1 SQVTM and CDR2 ANQGSEA. V lost 6 bases, J lost 3 bases, and 10 bases stayed unmatched. The CDR3 runs 14 residues. The CDR3 nucleotides are TGCAGCGTGGGGGGACAGTGGGAGGACACTGAAGCTTTCTTT. Translated: CSVGGQWEDTEAFF.

The chain joins TRBV2 to TRBJ1-1; D remains ambiguous. From germline, CDR1 is SNHLY and CDR2 FYNNEI. This CDR3 comprises 14 residues. V was trimmed by 3 bases and J by 0 bases, leaving 8 bases between them. As DNA, the CDR3 is TGTGCCAGCAGTGACCCGGTTATGAACACTGAAGCTTTCTTT. Translating gives CASSDPVMNTEAFF.

V and J are TRBV7-8 and TRBJ2-5, with TRBD2 matching over 12 bases. The germline CDR1 and CDR2 sequences are SGHVS and FQNEAQ. V was clipped by 3 bases and J by 2 bases; unmatched bases: 4. There are 16 residues in the CDR3. The CDR3 DNA is TGTGCCAGCAGCTTTGACCTAGCGGGGGGGCAAGAGACCCAGTACTTC. Protein product: CASSFDLAGGQETQYF.

The count of this clone is one. This rearrangement joins TRBV7-8 to TRBJ1-2, with D possibly matching TRBD1 (5 bases). The V gene lost 2 bases and the J gene lost 5 bases, with 21 bases spanning the gap. The CDR3 covers 17 residues. The germline V gene has CDR1 SGHVS and CDR2 FQNEAQ. The CDR3: CASSLNSIGRVRYGYTF. The DNA of the CDR3 is TGTGCCAGCAGCTTAAATTCAATTGGCAGGGTTCGGTATGGCTACACCTTC.

The rearrangement uses TRBV4-1 and TRBJ1-3, with 9 positions matching TRBD1. The CDR3 extends over 17 amino acids. Trimming at V came to 2 bases and at J to 4 bases, leaving 9 bases not matched to a gene. Germline-derived CDR1 and CDR2 are MGHRA and YSYEKL. CDR3 nucleotides: TGCGCCAGCAGCCAATTGACCCCCGGGACAGGGGGAAACACCATATATTTT. This encodes CASSQLTPGTGGNTIYF.

V and J are TRBV19 and TRBJ1-2; D gene ambiguous. The ends were cut back, 5 bases at V and 7 bases at J, with 17 bases in the middle. CDR3 length: 14 residues. Per germline, CDR1 LNHDA and CDR2 SQIVND (reference sequence). For the CDR3, the DNA is TGTGCCAGTAGTGTGACGGGAAGCCCGACTGGCTACACCTTC. Translating it yields CASSVTGSPTGYTF. The entire variable domain, with the rest obtained from reference TRBV19 and TRBJ1-2, is as follows: DGGITQSPKYLFRKEGQNVTLSCEQNLNHDAMYWYRQDPGQGLRLIYYSQIVNDFQKGDIAEGYSVSREKKESFPLTVTSAQKNPTAFYLCASSVTGSPTGYTFGSGTRLTVV.

The chain recombines TRBV19 with TRBJ1-2, with 9 bases lining up with TRBD1. CDR1 is LNHDA, CDR2 SQIVND, per germline (reference sequence). V lost 1 base to trimming and J lost 8 bases; unmatched junction nucleotides: 2. The CDR3 consists of 13 residues. The CDR3 DNA is TGTGCCAGTAGTATAGTACAGGGGGCCGGCTACACCTTC. Its protein is CASSIVQGAGYTF.

The rearrangement links TRBV14 to TRBJ1-6, with D possibly matching TRBD1 (5 bases). From germline, CDR1 is SGHDN and CDR2 FVKESK. The germline V and J ends were trimmed by 2 bases and 7 bases, with 12 bases remaining between them. The CDR3 is made up of 15 amino acids. The CDR3 region is CASSQRGPGNSPLHF. As DNA, the CDR3 is TGTGCCAGCAGCCAAAGGGGCCCAGGGAATTCACCCCTCCACTTT.

The rearrangement links TRBV5-1 to TRBJ2-1; D possibly corresponds to TRBD1 (5 bases). Looked up from germline, CDR1 is SGHRS and CDR2 is YFSETQ. The CDR3 covers 13 residues. Trimming took off 0 bases at V and 8 bases at J, with 9 bases between the two ends. CDR3 coding DNA: TGCGCCAGCAGCTTGGACGCAGGGCATGAGCAGTTCTTC. Residues: CASSLDAGHEQFF.

The chain has TRBV21-1 and TRBJ1-4. TRBV21-1 is labeled a pseudogene. This CDR3 comprises 14 residues. For the CDR3, the DNA is TGTGCCAGCATCTCACGGGTACTTAATGAAAAACTGTTTTTT. Amino acid sequence: CASISRVLNEKLFF.

The chain uses TRBV24-1 and TRBJ2-2, with 9 bases lining up with TRBD1. Germline V lookup: CDR1 KGHDR, CDR2 SFDVKD. The length of the CDR3 is 15 residues. Unmatched junction bases numbered 7, after V lost 5 bases and J lost 7 bases. The CDR3 reads CATSGGTGTGGELFF. CDR3 DNA: TGTGCCACCAGTGGCGGGACAGGGACGGGCGGGGAGCTGTTTTTT.

The chain is built from TRBV4-2 and TRBJ1-2, with D perhaps matching TRBD1 (5 bases). Germline CDR1 is LGHNA and CDR2 is YNFKEQ. V was trimmed by 0 bases and J by 8 bases, leaving 16 bases between them. The CDR3 contains 15 residues. The CDR3 DNA sequence: TGTGCCAGCAGCCAAGAAGCGCGGACAACTATGGGCTACACCTTC. It translates to CASSQEARTTMGYTF.

A few counts support this clone. The J gene is TRBJ2-7, the V gene TRBV2, with 8 positions matching TRBD1. Germline CDR1 reads SNHLY; CDR2 reads FYNNEI. V lost 6 bases, J lost 3 bases, and 10 bases stayed unmatched. This CDR3 comprises 15 residues. CDR3 sequence reads: CASRGIGTGGYEQYF. The DNA for the CDR3 is TGTGCCAGCAGGGGGATCGGGACAGGTGGCTACGAGCAGTACTTC. Supplemented by reference TRBV2 and TRBJ2-7, the full variable domain reads EPEVTQTPSHQVTQMGQEVILRCVPISNHLYFYWYRQILGQKVEFLVSFYNNEISEKSEIFDDQFSVERPDGSNFTLKIRSTKLEDSAMYFCASRGIGTGGYEQYFGPGTRLTVT.

The CDR3 protein is CASSLGQGWETQYF. The DNA of the CDR3 is TGTGCCAGCAGCCTAGGACAGGGTTGGGAGACCCAGTACTTC. The chain has TRBV7-9 and TRBJ2-5, with 8 bases fitting TRBD1. The CDR3 has 14 residues. J lost 5 bases, V lost 5 bases, and 7 bases had no gene match. Germline V lookup: CDR1 SEHNR, CDR2 FQNEAQ (reference sequence).

This clone came up once. The chain links TRBV11-3 to TRBJ2-6; no firm D call. Per germline, CDR1 SGHNT and CDR2 YENEEA. This CDR3 contains 12 residues. With 4 bases removed from V and 8 bases from J, the gap between germline ends came to 6 bases. CDR3 DNA: TGTGCCAGCAGCTCCCGGTCCAACGTCCTGACTTTC. It specifies CASSSRSNVLTF.

The chain links TRBV4-3 to TRBJ1-3; D perhaps matches TRBD1 (5 bases). The ends were cut back, 6 bases at V and 4 bases at J, with 10 bases in the middle. The CDR3 runs 13 residues. CDR1 and CDR2 (germline): LGHNA, YSLEER. The CDR3, as DNA: TGCGCCAGCAGAGGGGCGCCGGGAAACACCATATATTTT. Translation: CASRGAPGNTIYF.

This clone was seen just once. The chain combines TRBV19 with TRBJ2-5; 7 positions match TRBD1. Germline lookup yields CDR1 LNHDA and CDR2 SQIVND (reference sequence). The CDR3 covers 14 residues. V shed 3 bases, J shed 5 bases, and the junction held 6 bases outside the gene matches. The CDR3 nucleotides are TGTGCCAGTAGTATTCGACAGGGTGGGGAGACCCAGTACTTC. Translation gives CASSIRQGGETQYF.

The genes are TRBV7-9 and TRBJ1-1; no reliable D call. V lost 4 bases to trimming and J lost 6 bases, with 12 bases between them. CDR3 length equals 13 residues. Germline lookup yields CDR1 SEHNR and CDR2 FQNEAQ (reference sequence). The CDR3 DNA sequence: TGTGCCAGCAGCTCTCAAGAGGCGGCTGAAGCTTTCTTT. Its translation: CASSSQEAAEAFF.

The chain employs TRBV4-2 and TRBJ1-5; TRBD1 is a possible D gene (5 bases). Germline V gene sequence: CDR1 LGHNA, CDR2 YNFKEQ. The V and J ends lost 1 base and 0 bases respectively, with 13 bases between them. This CDR3 has 17 residues. CDR3 nucleotides: TGTGCCAGCAGCCAAGTAATCGGGGGTTATAGCAATCAGCCCCAGCATTTT. Protein product: CASSQVIGGYSNQPQHF.